Presented here are 9 T cell receptor beta chains from one specimen sequenced in a study of T cell responses to AZD1222 COVID-19 vaccine. The assay was immunoSEQ multiplex PCR, and TCRdb's table has in-frame clones only and misses some. The sample consists of 90,000 to 130,000 clones, over 85% of them appearing once. Sequencing used peripheral blood, obtained 28 days after the second AZD1222 dose. The receptors originated from an adult who received the AZD1222 COVID-19 vaccine.

J is TRBJ2-3 and V is TRBV3-1 (or the pseudogene TRBV3-2); the match to TRBD2 covers 11 bases. The V gene end was trimmed by 4 bases and the J gene end by 1 base; junction bases not matched to a gene: 10. The CDR3 covers 18 residues. From germline, CDR1 is LGHDT and CDR2 YNNKEL (reference sequence). CDR3 sequence (DNA): TGTGCCAGCAGCCCCCGGAAACTAGCGGGGGCCCGCACAGATACGCAGTATTTT. It is translated as CASSPRKLAGARTDTQYF.

The CDR3 spells CASTPQESSYEQYF. The CDR3 DNA is TGTGCCAGCACCCCACAGGAAAGCTCCTACGAGCAGTACTTC. The genes are TRBV28 and TRBJ2-7, with a weak D call TRBD1 (5 bases). The germline CDR1 and CDR2 sequences are MDHEN and SYDVKM. Trimming cost V 7 bases and J 0 bases, with 13 bases left between them. The CDR3 is 14 amino acids.

The rearrangement links TRBV30 to TRBJ1-4; TRBD1 is a possible D gene (6 bases). Germline lookup yields CDR1 GTSNPN and CDR2 SVGIG (reference sequence). The CDR3 runs to 14 residues. Between the trimmed V and J ends, which lost 5 bases and 7 bases, there was a span of 17 bases. CDR3 sequence: CAWRAGAAGEKLFF. The CDR3 nucleotides read TGTGCCTGGCGTGCGGGGGCGGCAGGTGAAAAACTGTTTTTT.

The V call is TRBV9, the J call TRBJ2-5, with D possibly being TRBD1 or TRBD2 (5 bases each). The germline V gene has CDR1 SGDLS and CDR2 YYNGEE. Trimming shortened V by 0 bases and J by 5 bases, and 17 bases separated the two germline ends. The CDR3 loop spans 16 amino acids. CDR3 in amino acids: CASSVEGMGREETQYF. The CDR3 bases are TGTGCCAGCAGCGTAGAGGGGATGGGCAGGGAGGAGACCCAGTACTTC. Combining the CDR3 with reference TRBV9 and TRBJ2-5 gives the whole variable domain DSGVTQTPKHLITATGQRVTLRCSPRSGDLSVYWYQQSLDQGLQFLIQYYNGEERAKGNILERFSAQQFPDLHSELNLSSLELGDSALYFCASSVEGMGREETQYFGPGTRLLVL.

V gene TRBV7-2 combines with J gene TRBJ1-1; 7 bases fit TRBD1. The CDR3 is 17 residues long. Germline-derived CDR1 and CDR2 are SGHTA and FQGNSA. The J segment lost 4 bases and the V segment lost 2 bases, leaving 13 bases of the junction unmatched. CDR3 DNA: TGTGCCAGCAGCTTACCCACCGGACAGGTGACGAGCACTGAAGCTTTCTTT. It is translated as CASSLPTGQVTSTEAFF.

V and J are TRBV14 and TRBJ1-2, with D possibly TRBD1 on 5 matching bases. This CDR3 has 14 residues. V was pared by 0 bases and J by 6 bases, with 11 bases between. Germline loops: CDR1 SGHDN, CDR2 FVKESK. CDR3 residues: CASSQDLGVNGYTF. The CDR3 coding sequence is TGTGCCAGCAGCCAAGACTTGGGGGTCAATGGCTACACCTTC.

The V and J genes are TRBV18 and TRBJ2-2; 9 bases are a match to TRBD1. The CDR3 is 17 amino acids. Per the germline V gene, CDR1 is KGHSH and CDR2 is LQKENI. With V trimmed by 3 bases and J by 6 bases, 11 bases remained unmatched. The chain's CDR3 is CASSPLRSDRGPGELFF. The CDR3 region has the DNA TGTGCCAGCTCACCTCTAAGATCGGACAGGGGCCCCGGGGAGCTGTTTTTT.

V gene TRBV19 combines with J gene TRBJ1-1; unclear D gene. This CDR3 contains 13 residues. V was clipped by 6 bases and J by 0 bases, with 8 bases between them. Germline V gene sequence: CDR1 LNHDA, CDR2 SQIVND (reference sequence). The CDR3 protein is CASSFGLNTEAFF. DNA of the CDR3: TGTGCCAGTAGCTTCGGACTGAACACTGAAGCTTTCTTT.

The chain employs TRBV5-4 and TRBJ2-2, with TRBD1 matching over 10 bases. The CDR3 length is 14 residues. Trimming at V came to 3 bases and at J to 5 bases, leaving 1 base not matched to a gene. Germline CDR1 reads SGHNT; CDR2 reads YYREEE (reference sequence). The CDR3 is CASSWTGGTGELFF. The CDR3 nucleotides read TGTGCCAGCAGCTGGACAGGGGGGACCGGGGAGCTGTTTTTT.